The sequence of this TCR beta chain was determined in a study of Graves' ophthalmopathy and Graves' hyperthyroidism. As the template, RNA transcripts were used to amplify TCR beta CDR3 regions. HTBI primers primed a first-round RT-PCR, and a second-round multiplex PCR followed. Using its own MiXCR run on the multiplex PCR reads, TCRdb lists one record per CDR3 protein. The sample consists of some 750,000 distinct CDR3 sequences, roughly two fifths of them appearing once. Trimming pared 3 bases from V and 8 bases from J, leaving 13 bases between. The CDR3 consists of 13 residues. Germline V CDR1 and CDR2: LNHNV, YYDKDF (reference sequence).

The genes are TRBV15 and TRBJ1-2; D is undetermined. This receptor was taken from an adult man with Graves' ophthalmopathy. Sequencing was performed on peripheral blood. The DNA of the CDR3 is TGTGCCACCAGCAGCCGCGATACCTGGGGCTACACCTTC. Amino acids: CATSSRDTWGYTF.